The 25 T cell receptor beta chains below all came from one sample that was sequenced in a study of cytomegalovirus exposure and HLA in healthy donors. Primers: 60 Vbeta forward and 13 Jbeta reverse. Some clones are missing from TCRdb's copy, which holds only in-frame ones; the method was immunoSEQ multiplex PCR. The table includes roughly 100,000 clones, about 73% detected once. Sequencing used PBMCs. These receptors originate from a woman between 45 and 65 years old in good health and CMV-seropositive.

To note about this clone: Other nucleotide sequences from this sample produce the same CDR3. The gene calls are TRBV5-1 and TRBJ1-3, with no clear D. Trimming took off 1 base at V and 0 bases at J, with 5 bases between the two ends. CDR1 is SGHRS, CDR2 YFSETQ, per germline. There are 14 residues in the CDR3. The CDR3 here is CASSLSGSGNTIYF. DNA of the CDR3: TGCGCCAGCAGCTTGTCCGGCTCTGGAAACACCATATATTTT.

The chain links TRBV29-1 to TRBJ2-1; 7 bases are shared with TRBD2. After removal of 6 bases from V and 6 bases from J, the junction contained 11 bases not matched to a gene. The CDR3 runs 14 residues. Germline V gene data show CDR1 as SQVTM and CDR2 as ANQGSEA. The CDR3, as DNA: TGCAGCGTCGAAAGGACTAGTTTGGGCAATGAGCAGTTCTTC. This sequence encodes CSVERTSLGNEQFF.

This clone was detected a few times. V is TRBV6-5 and J is TRBJ2-7, with D possibly being TRBD1 (5 bases). Between the trimmed V and J ends, which lost 0 bases and 1 base, there was a span of 7 bases. Germline lookup yields CDR1 MNHEY and CDR2 SVGAGI. This CDR3 is built from 14 residues. Written as DNA, the CDR3 is TGTGCCAGCAGTTACTCGACAGATTCCTACGAGCAGTACTTC. Translated: CASSYSTDSYEQYF.

The chain couples TRBV27 to TRBJ2-3; TRBD2 aligns across 7 bases. This CDR3 has 15 residues. After removal of 1 base from V and 4 bases from J, the junction contained 5 bases not matched to a gene. Germline V gene lookup returns CDR1 MNHEY and CDR2 SMNVEV (reference sequence). CDR3 nucleotide sequence: TGTGCCAGCAGTTTATTTGCGGGAGTTGCAGATACGCAGTATTTT. As protein: CASSLFAGVADTQYF.

This clone was detected a few times. The J gene is TRBJ2-2, the V gene TRBV11-2; 7 bases map to TRBD2. CDR1 is SGHAT and CDR2 is FQNNGV in the germline V gene. V shed 3 bases, J shed 7 bases, and the junction held 14 bases outside the gene matches. The CDR3 runs 17 residues. CDR3 nucleotide sequence: TGTGCCAGCAGCTTCCAGGCGGGAGCTCCTTTTCGCGGGGAGCTGTTTTTT. This codes for CASSFQAGAPFRGELFF.

The table lists this clone with a count of one. The chain has TRBV27 and TRBJ1-2; maybe TRBD1 (6 bases). This CDR3 is built from 14 residues. Germline CDR1 MNHEY, CDR2 SMNVEV (reference sequence). With 6 bases removed from V and 2 bases from J, the gap between germline ends came to 13 bases. The CDR3 sequence: CASSPPGTNYGYTF. In DNA, the CDR3 is TGTGCCAGCAGCCCCCCGGGGACAAACTATGGCTACACCTTC.

The V and J genes are TRBV7-9 and TRBJ2-1; the D gene is possibly TRBD1 (6 bases). Trimming left V 5 bases short and J 5 bases short, with 10 bases between. Per germline, CDR1 SEHNR and CDR2 FQNEAQ (reference sequence). CDR3 length: 13 residues. This CDR3 is CASSQAGDNEQFF. The DNA of the CDR3 is TGTGCCAGCAGCCAAGCAGGGGACAATGAGCAGTTCTTC. Together with reference TRBV7-9 and TRBJ2-1, the CDR3 gives the full variable domain: DTGVSQNPRHKITKRGQNVTFRCDPISEHNRLYWYRQTLGQGPEFLTYFQNEAQLEKSRLLSDRFSAERPKGSFSTLEIQRTEQGDSAMYLCASSQAGDNEQFFGPGTRLTVL.

The chain couples TRBV28 to TRBJ2-7, with no clear D. The CDR3 totals 12 residues. Trimming removed 5 bases from V and 2 bases from J, with 7 bases in between. The germline gives CDR1 MDHEN, CDR2 SYDVKM. CDR3 in DNA: TGTGCCAGCAGTACAGCTCCCTACGAGCAGTACTTC. Its translation: CASSTAPYEQYF.

The gene calls are TRBV19 and TRBJ2-4; a weak D match, TRBD1 (6 bases). CDR1 is LNHDA, CDR2 SQIVND, per germline (reference sequence). This CDR3 spans 14 amino acids. V dropped 5 bases and J dropped 1 base, with 9 bases sitting between them. Here the CDR3 reads CASSADRAKNIQYF. The CDR3 DNA reads TGTGCCAGTAGTGCTGACAGGGCCAAAAACATTCAGTACTTC.

The chain combines TRBV28 with TRBJ2-1; 8 nucleotides agree with TRBD2. This CDR3 is built from 14 residues. The J segment lost 3 bases and the V segment lost 7 bases, leaving 5 bases of the junction unmatched. The germline V gene encodes CDR1 MDHEN and CDR2 SYDVKM. The CDR3 DNA reads TGTGCCAGCACCGGGACTAGTAACTACAATGAGCAGTTCTTC. Encoded protein: CASTGTSNYNEQFF.

This chain connects TRBV7-9 to TRBJ1-5; D not certain. This CDR3 comprises 15 residues. The ends were cut back, 4 bases at V and 7 bases at J, with 17 bases in the middle. Germline loops: CDR1 SEHNR, CDR2 FQNEAQ (reference sequence). CDR3 in amino acids: CASSSSRLGGQPQHF. The CDR3 coding sequence is TGTGCCAGCAGCTCGTCCAGGTTAGGTGGCCAGCCCCAGCATTTT. The full variable domain, rest sourced from reference TRBV7-9 and TRBJ1-5, is DTGVSQNPRHKITKRGQNVTFRCDPISEHNRLYWYRQTLGQGPEFLTYFQNEAQLEKSRLLSDRFSAERPKGSFSTLEIQRTEQGDSAMYLCASSSSRLGGQPQHFGDGTRLSIL.

The rearrangement links TRBV11-2 to TRBJ2-1; TRBD2 matches 10 bases. V lost 1 base to trimming and J lost 0 bases; unmatched junction nucleotides: 3. Germline CDR1 reads SGHAT; CDR2 reads FQNNGV. The CDR3 is 17 residues long. CDR3 bases: TGTGCCAGCAGCTTAGGGGCTAGCGGGAGCTCCTACAATGAGCAGTTCTTC. Encoded protein: CASSLGASGSSYNEQFF.

The J gene is TRBJ1-4, the V gene TRBV7-2; 9 nucleotides line up with TRBD1. V trimming: 5 bases; J trimming: 7 bases; junction bases outside the gene matches: 8. Germline V gives CDR1 SGHTA, CDR2 FQGNSA. The CDR3 contains 15 residues. CDR3 in amino acids: CASSRTGVRGEKLFF. CDR3 DNA sequence: TGTGCCAGCAGCCGGACAGGGGTACGGGGTGAAAAACTGTTTTTT.

This clone ranks as medium-sized (0.01 to 0.1%). This chain joins TRBV9 and TRBJ1-3, with unresolved D. Trimming stripped 1 base from V and 0 bases from J, with 11 bases between. The CDR3 is made up of 16 amino acids. CDR1 SGDLS and CDR2 YYNGEE come from the germline V gene. CDR3 sequence: CASSVSYRSSGNTIYF. In DNA form, the CDR3 reads TGTGCCAGCAGCGTATCCTACAGAAGCTCTGGAAACACCATATATTTT.

DNA for the CDR3: TGTGCCAGCAGTTTATTGCGGGAGTGGAGGCAGTATTTT. It translates to CASSLLREWRQYF. This chain links TRBV28 with TRBJ2-3; 7 bases match TRBD2. Germline CDR1 is MDHEN and CDR2 is SYDVKM. The J segment lost 11 bases and the V segment lost 1 base, leaving 6 bases of the junction unmatched. The CDR3 spans 13 residues.

This clone has only a few counts. V and J are TRBV19 and TRBJ2-3, with TRBD2 as a possible D gene (6 bases). The CDR3 is 14 residues long. V was shortened by 6 bases and J by 0 bases, with 10 bases between the two germline ends. Germline values: CDR1 LNHDA, CDR2 SQIVND (reference sequence). The CDR3 sequence is CASSLSGSTDTQYF. The DNA for the CDR3 is TGTGCCAGTAGCCTAAGCGGGAGCACAGATACGCAGTATTTT.

This rearrangement joins TRBV28 to TRBJ1-2; D gene uncertain. This CDR3 is 15 amino acids long. With 3 bases removed from V and 1 base from J, the gap between germline ends came to 12 bases. In germline, CDR1 is MDHEN, CDR2 SYDVKM. CDR3 in DNA: TGTGCCAGCAGTTTCATGGGCCGAAATAACTATGGCTACACCTTC. Protein sequence: CASSFMGRNNYGYTF.

The chain combines TRBV25-1 with TRBJ1-4; D perhaps matches TRBD1 (5 bases). Trimming stripped 3 bases from V and 8 bases from J, with 16 bases between. The CDR3 totals 15 residues. Germline V gene data show CDR1 as MGHDK and CDR2 as SYGVNS. The CDR3 coding sequence is TGTGCCAGCAGTGATCAGGGAGGGACGAGGGAAAAACTGTTTTTT. It codes for CASSDQGGTREKLFF.

The chain has TRBV5-1 and TRBJ2-1, with 9 positions matching TRBD2. Germline CDR1 SGHRS, CDR2 YFSETQ. This CDR3 region has 17 residues. V dropped 4 bases and J dropped 7; count of bases not matched to a gene: 15. The CDR3 DNA follows: TGCGCCAGCAGCCGGGGGTCCTTAGCGGGAGTAGGTAATGAGCAGTTCTTC. Its translation is CASSRGSLAGVGNEQFF.

This clone is a singleton in its sample. This CDR3 reads CASGGPNNYGYTF. The CDR3 DNA reads TGTGCCAGCGGCGGGCCAAATAACTATGGCTACACCTTC. The genes are TRBV19 and TRBJ1-2, with unresolved D. The V end was cut by 9 bases, the J end by 1 base, with 12 bases between. The CDR3 covers 13 residues. Germline CDR1 reads LNHDA; CDR2 reads SQIVND (reference sequence). The variable domain in full, completed from reference TRBV19 and TRBJ1-2, reads DGGITQSPKYLFRKEGQNVTLSCEQNLNHDAMYWYRQDPGQGLRLIYYSQIVNDFQKGDIAEGYSVSREKKESFPLTVTSAQKNPTAFYLCASGGPNNYGYTFGSGTRLTVV.

This sequence joins TRBV28 and TRBJ2-7; a weak D match, TRBD1 (6 bases). The V end was cut by 7 bases, the J end by 2 bases, with 15 bases between. The length of the CDR3 is 14 residues. From germline, CDR1 is MDHEN and CDR2 SYDVKM. The CDR3 DNA follows: TGTGCCAGCAATCCACAGGGTAACCCCTACGAGCAGTACTTC. This codes for CASNPQGNPYEQYF. Full variable domain (rest looked up from reference TRBV28 and TRBJ2-7): DVKVTQSSRYLVKRTGEKVFLECVQDMDHENMFWYRQDPGLGLRLIYFSYDVKMKEKGDIPEGYSVSREKKERFSLILESASTNQTSMYLCASNPQGNPYEQYFGPGTRLTVT.

This clone has just a few counts. The genes are TRBV27 and TRBJ2-1; 13 positions agree with TRBD2. Germline assignment: CDR1 MNHEY and CDR2 SMNVEV (reference sequence). V lost 6 bases and J lost 10; bases outside the gene matches: 6. CDR3 length: 14 residues. Written as DNA, the CDR3 is TGTGCCAGCAGCTACGGACTAGCGGGAGCCGAGCAGTTCTTC. Translating it yields CASSYGLAGAEQFF.

This chain links TRBV5-4 with TRBJ1-6; TRBD1 agrees at 7 bases. Germline V lookup: CDR1 SGHNT, CDR2 YYREEE (reference sequence). The CDR3 spans 14 residues. The V and J ends lost 0 bases and 7 bases, in that order; junction bases with no gene match: 1. The CDR3 DNA reads as TGTGCCAGCAGCTTGGACAGGGGAAATTCACCCCTCCACTTT. Translating it yields CASSLDRGNSPLHF. Full variable domain (outside the CDR3, taken from reference TRBV5-4 and TRBJ1-6): ETGVTQSPTHLIKTRGQQVTLRCSSQSGHNTVSWYQQALGQGPQFIFQYYREEENGRGNFPPRFSGLQFPNYSSELNVNALELDDSALYLCASSLDRGNSPLHFGNGTRLTVT.

This rearrangement joins TRBV19 to TRBJ1-5; 7 bases match TRBD1. V lost 7 bases to trimming and J lost 3 bases; unmatched junction nucleotides: 6. CDR3 length equals 14 residues. Germline CDR1 LNHDA, CDR2 SQIVND (reference sequence). For the CDR3, the DNA is TGTGCCAGTAAGGGGACAGTTATCAATCAGCCCCAGCATTTT. As protein: CASKGTVINQPQHF. Drawing the rest from reference TRBV19 and TRBJ1-5, the complete variable domain is DGGITQSPKYLFRKEGQNVTLSCEQNLNHDAMYWYRQDPGQGLRLIYYSQIVNDFQKGDIAEGYSVSREKKESFPLTVTSAQKNPTAFYLCASKGTVINQPQHFGDGTRLSIL.

The chain joins TRBV7-9 to TRBJ2-7; TRBD2 matches at 12 bases. From germline, CDR1 is SEHNR and CDR2 FQNEAQ (reference sequence). V gave up 3 bases and J gave up 5 bases; unmatched junction bases: 11. This CDR3 region has 17 residues. CDR3 nucleotide sequence: TGTGCCAGCAGCTTGACGCCTAGCGGGAGGGCCAAGGACGAGCAGTACTTC. This gives the protein CASSLTPSGRAKDEQYF. The entire variable domain, with the rest obtained from reference TRBV7-9 and TRBJ2-7, is as follows: DTGVSQNPRHKITKRGQNVTFRCDPISEHNRLYWYRQTLGQGPEFLTYFQNEAQLEKSRLLSDRFSAERPKGSFSTLEIQRTEQGDSAMYLCASSLTPSGRAKDEQYFGPGTRLTVT.